The source of this TCR beta chain is a study of T cell changes during pregnancy in multiple sclerosis. The data were produced by immunoSEQ multiplex PCR, yet TCRdb's version contains in-frame clones alone and is incomplete. Among over 85,000 clones, 91% were seen once, and the ten largest hold around 1.7%. This CDR3 has 15 amino acids. Looked up from germline, CDR1 is SGHDT and CDR2 is YYEEEE. The genes are TRBV5-6 and TRBJ2-5; TRBD1 matches 9 bases. Near its end, the DNA agrees better with TRBJ2-7, so the J call may be wrong. The TCR was taken from a female donor in good health, enrolled as a control in a pregnancy study. The source material was peripheral blood, sampled after pregnancy. The CDR3 DNA reads as TGTGCCAGCAGCCGTCAACAGGGGGCAACCTACGAGCAGTACTTC. Translation: CASSRQQGATYEQYF.